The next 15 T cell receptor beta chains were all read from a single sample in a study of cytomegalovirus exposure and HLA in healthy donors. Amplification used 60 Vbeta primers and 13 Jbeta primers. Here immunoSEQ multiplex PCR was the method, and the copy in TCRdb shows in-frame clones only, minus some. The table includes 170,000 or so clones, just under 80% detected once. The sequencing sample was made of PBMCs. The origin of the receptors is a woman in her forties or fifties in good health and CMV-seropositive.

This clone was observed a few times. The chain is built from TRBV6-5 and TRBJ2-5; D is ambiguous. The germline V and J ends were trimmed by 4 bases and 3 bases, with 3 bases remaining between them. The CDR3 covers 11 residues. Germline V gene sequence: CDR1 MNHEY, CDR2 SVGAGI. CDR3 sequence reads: CASSSKETQYF. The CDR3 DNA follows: TGTGCCAGCAGTTCTAAAGAGACCCAGTACTTC.

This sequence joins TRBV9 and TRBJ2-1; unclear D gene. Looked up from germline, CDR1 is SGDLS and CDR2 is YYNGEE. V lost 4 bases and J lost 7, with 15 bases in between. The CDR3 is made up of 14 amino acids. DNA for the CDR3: TGTGCCAGCAGCTTTGTAGTTGGTGCTAATGAGCAGTTCTTC. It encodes CASSFVVGANEQFF.

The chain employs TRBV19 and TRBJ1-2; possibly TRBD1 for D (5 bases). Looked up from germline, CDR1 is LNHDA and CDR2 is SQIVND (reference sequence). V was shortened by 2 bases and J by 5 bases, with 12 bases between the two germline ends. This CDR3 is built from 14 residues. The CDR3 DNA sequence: TGTGCCAGTAGTATACCAGGGTTGAAGTATGGCTACACCTTC. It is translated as CASSIPGLKYGYTF.

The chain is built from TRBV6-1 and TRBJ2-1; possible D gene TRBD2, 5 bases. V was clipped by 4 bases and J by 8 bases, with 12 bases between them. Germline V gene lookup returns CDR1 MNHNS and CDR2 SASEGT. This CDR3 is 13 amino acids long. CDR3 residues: CASSGERRYEQFF. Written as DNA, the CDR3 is TGTGCCAGCAGTGGGGAAAGGAGGTATGAGCAGTTCTTC.

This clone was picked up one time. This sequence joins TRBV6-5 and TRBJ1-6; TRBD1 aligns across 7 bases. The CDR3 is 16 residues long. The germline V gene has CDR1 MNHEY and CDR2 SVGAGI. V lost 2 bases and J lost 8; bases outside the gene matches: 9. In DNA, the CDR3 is TGTGCCAGCAGTTACATAAGAGGGACAGCTCATTCACCCCTCCACTTT. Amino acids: CASSYIRGTAHSPLHF.

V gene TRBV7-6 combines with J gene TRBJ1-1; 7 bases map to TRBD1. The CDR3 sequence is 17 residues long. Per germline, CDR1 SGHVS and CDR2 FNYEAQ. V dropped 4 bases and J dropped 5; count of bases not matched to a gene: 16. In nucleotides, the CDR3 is TGTGCCAGCAGCTCCCTACATAGGGAGAGGGGGCGAACTGAAGCTTTCTTT. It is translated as CASSSLHRERGRTEAFF.

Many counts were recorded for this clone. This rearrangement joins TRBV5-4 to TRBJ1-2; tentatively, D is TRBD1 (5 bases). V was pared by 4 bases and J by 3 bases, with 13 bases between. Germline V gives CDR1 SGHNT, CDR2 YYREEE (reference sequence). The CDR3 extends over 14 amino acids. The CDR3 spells CASSAGRGDYGYTF. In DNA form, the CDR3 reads TGTGCCAGCAGCGCCGGTAGGGGTGACTATGGCTACACCTTC.

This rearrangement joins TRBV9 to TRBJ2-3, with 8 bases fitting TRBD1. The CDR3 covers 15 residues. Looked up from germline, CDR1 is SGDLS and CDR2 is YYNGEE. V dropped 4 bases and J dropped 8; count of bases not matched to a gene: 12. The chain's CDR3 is CASSPPGQGLGTQYF. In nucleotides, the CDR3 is TGTGCCAGCAGCCCCCCCGGACAGGGTTTGGGTACGCAGTATTTT.

CDR3 nucleotide sequence: TGTGCCAGCAGCTTGGGGCAGGACTATGGCTACACCTTC. Translating it yields CASSLGQDYGYTF. The chain employs TRBV5-5 and TRBJ1-2, with D uncertain. The V end was cut by 0 bases, the J end by 3 bases, with 6 bases between. This CDR3 spans 13 amino acids. CDR1 and CDR2 from the germline V gene are SGHKS and YYEKEE (reference sequence). Complete variable domain (other parts from reference TRBV5-5 and TRBJ1-2): DAGVTQSPTHLIKTRGQQVTLRCSPISGHKSVSWYQQVLGQGPQFIFQYYEKEERGRGNFPDRFSARQFPNYSSELNVNALLLGDSALYLCASSLGQDYGYTFGSGTRLTVV.

The CDR3 DNA reads as TGTGCCAGCAGCTTAGGGGGACAGGGAGGAAACACTGAAGCTTTCTTT. Translated: CASSLGGQGGNTEAFF. The chain recombines TRBV5-4 with TRBJ1-1, with TRBD1 matching over 9 bases. The CDR3 is made up of 16 amino acids. With V trimmed by 2 bases and J by 2 bases, 7 bases remained unmatched. Looked up from germline, CDR1 is SGHNT and CDR2 is YYREEE (reference sequence).

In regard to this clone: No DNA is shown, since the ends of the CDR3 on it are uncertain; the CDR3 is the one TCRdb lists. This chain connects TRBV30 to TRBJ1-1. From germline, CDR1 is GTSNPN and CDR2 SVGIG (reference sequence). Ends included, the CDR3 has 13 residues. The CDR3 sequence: CAWSLERDTEAFF.

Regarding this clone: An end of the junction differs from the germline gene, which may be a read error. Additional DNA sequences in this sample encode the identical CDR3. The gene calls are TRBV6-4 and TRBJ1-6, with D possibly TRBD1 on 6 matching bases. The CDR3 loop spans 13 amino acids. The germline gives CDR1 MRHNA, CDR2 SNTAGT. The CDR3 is CASSNEGGSPLHF. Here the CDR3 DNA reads TGTGCTAGCAGTAACGAAGGGGGTTCACCCCTCCACTTT.

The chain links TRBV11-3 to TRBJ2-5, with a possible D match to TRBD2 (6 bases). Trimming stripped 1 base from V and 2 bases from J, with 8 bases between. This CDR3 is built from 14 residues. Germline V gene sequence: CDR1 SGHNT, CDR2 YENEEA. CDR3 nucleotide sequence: TGTGCCAGCAGCTTAGGGGGGGATCAAGAGACCCAGTACTTC. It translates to CASSLGGDQETQYF. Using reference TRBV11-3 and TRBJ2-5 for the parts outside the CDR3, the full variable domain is EAGVVQSPRYKIIEKKQPVAFWCNPISGHNTLYWYLQNLGQGPELLIRYENEEAVDDSQLPKDRFSAERLKGVDSTLKIQPAELGDSAVYLCASSLGGDQETQYFGPGTRLLVL.

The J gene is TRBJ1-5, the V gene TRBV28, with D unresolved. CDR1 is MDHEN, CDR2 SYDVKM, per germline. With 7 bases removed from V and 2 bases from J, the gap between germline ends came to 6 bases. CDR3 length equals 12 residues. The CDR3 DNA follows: TGTGCCAGCATCGGGGGCAATCAGCCCCAGCATTTT. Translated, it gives CASIGGNQPQHF.

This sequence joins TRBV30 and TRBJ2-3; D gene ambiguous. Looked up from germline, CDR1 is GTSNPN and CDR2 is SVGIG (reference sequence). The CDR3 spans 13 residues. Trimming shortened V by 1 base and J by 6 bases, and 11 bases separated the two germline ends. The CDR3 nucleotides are TGTGCCTGGAGTGGGGTAGCCGTTGATACGCAGTATTTT. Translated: CAWSGVAVDTQYF.